The clone carrying this TCR beta chain has ten or more counts. Its antigen remains unidentified. It is likely a read error, because the conserved phenylalanine at the end of the CDR3 is missing. It is unclear where the CDR3 begins or ends on the DNA, so no DNA is shown, and the CDR3 is as TCRdb lists it. The data were taken from a study of neurological immune-mediated disorders. Study-wide points: HTLV-1-associated myelopathy ranked highest for TCR clonal expansion and multiple sclerosis lowest, beneath healthy controls. Private repertoires in all groups were suggested by the finding that expanded clones across subjects shared no CDR3 amino acid sequences.

2 million PBMCs stored at -80 C were the source of the unsorted libraries. The CDR3 region is 12 residues in length, termini included. Germline V CDR1 and CDR2: SGHTA, FQGNSA. 5'RACE with 10-nucleotide random UMIs generated the cDNA. TCRdb used MiXCR to reprocess the 5' RACE reads, holding one entry per CDR3 protein. The sample shows about 29,000 distinct CDR3 sequences, about an eighth of them seen only once. This receptor was taken from a woman in her sixties or seventies in good health. Sequencing was carried out using PBMCs. The chain has TRBV7-2 and TRBJ1-1; TRBD1, as called in the table, went unchecked against the DNA. This CDR3 is CASSHGQAPSGI.